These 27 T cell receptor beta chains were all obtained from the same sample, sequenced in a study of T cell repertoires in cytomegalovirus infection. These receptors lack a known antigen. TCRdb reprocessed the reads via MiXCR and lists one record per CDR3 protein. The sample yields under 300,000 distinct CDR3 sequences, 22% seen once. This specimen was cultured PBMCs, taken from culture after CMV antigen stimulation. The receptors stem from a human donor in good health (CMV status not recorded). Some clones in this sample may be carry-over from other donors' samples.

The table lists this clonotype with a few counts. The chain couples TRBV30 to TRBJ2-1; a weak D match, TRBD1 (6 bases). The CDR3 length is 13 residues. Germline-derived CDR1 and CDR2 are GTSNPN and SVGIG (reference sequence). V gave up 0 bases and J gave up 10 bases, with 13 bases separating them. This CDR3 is CAWSVLGQGEQFF. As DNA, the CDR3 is TGTGCCTGGAGTGTACTCGGGCAGGGGGAGCAGTTCTTC.

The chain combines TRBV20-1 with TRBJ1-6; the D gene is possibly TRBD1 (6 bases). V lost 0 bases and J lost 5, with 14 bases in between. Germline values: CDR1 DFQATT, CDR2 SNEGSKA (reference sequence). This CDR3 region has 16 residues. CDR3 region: CSARDPRDTHNSPLHF. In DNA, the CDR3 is TGCAGTGCTAGAGATCCCCGGGACACCCATAATTCACCCCTCCACTTT.

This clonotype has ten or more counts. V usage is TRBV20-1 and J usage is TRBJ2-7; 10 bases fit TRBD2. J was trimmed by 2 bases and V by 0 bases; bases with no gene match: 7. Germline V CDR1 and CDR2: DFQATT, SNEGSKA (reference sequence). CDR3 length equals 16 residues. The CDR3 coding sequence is TGCAGTGCTAGAGATGTTAGCGGGAGGTTTCCCTACGAGCAGTACTTC. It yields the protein CSARDVSGRFPYEQYF.

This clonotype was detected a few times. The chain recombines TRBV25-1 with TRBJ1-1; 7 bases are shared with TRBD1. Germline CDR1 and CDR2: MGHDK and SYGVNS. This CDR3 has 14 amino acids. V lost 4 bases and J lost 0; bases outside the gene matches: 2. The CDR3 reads CASSVGTVNTEAFF. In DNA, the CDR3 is TGTGCCAGCAGTGTGGGGACAGTGAACACTGAAGCTTTCTTT.

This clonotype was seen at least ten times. In nucleotides, the CDR3 is TGTGCCAGCAGCTTAGCGGACAGGGTGGTGGGCGATGAGCAGTTCTTC. The encoded protein is CASSLADRVVGDEQFF. J is TRBJ2-1 and V is TRBV7-6; 8 nucleotides match TRBD1. Unmatched junction bases numbered 9, after V lost 0 bases and J lost 8 bases. The CDR3 contains 16 residues. The germline V gene encodes CDR1 SGHVS and CDR2 FNYEAQ. Complete variable domain (other parts from reference TRBV7-6 and TRBJ2-1): GAGVSQSPRYKVTKRGQDVALRCDPISGHVSLYWYRQALGQGPEFLTYFNYEAQQDKSGLPNDRFSAERPEGSISTLTIQRTEQRDSAMYRCASSLADRVVGDEQFFGPGTRLTVL.

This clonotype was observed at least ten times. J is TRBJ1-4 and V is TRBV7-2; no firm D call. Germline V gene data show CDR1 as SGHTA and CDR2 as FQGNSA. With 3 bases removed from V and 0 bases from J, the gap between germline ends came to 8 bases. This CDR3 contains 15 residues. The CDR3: CASSLTETTNEKLFF. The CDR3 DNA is TGTGCCAGCAGCTTGACGGAAACAACTAATGAAAAACTGTTTTTT.

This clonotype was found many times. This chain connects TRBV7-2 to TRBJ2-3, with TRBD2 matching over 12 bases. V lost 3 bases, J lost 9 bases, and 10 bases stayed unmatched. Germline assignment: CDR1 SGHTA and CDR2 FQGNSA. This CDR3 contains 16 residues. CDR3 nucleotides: TGTGCCAGCAGCTTTCGACTAGCGGGAGCCCCAGGGACGCAGTATTTT. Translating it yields CASSFRLAGAPGTQYF.

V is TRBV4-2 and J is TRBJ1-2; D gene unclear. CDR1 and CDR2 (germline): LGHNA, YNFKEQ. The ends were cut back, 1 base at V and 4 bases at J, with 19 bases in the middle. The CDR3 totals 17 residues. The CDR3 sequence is CASSQVGGIVGSYGYTF. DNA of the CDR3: TGTGCCAGCAGCCAAGTTGGAGGAATTGTCGGAAGCTATGGCTACACCTTC.

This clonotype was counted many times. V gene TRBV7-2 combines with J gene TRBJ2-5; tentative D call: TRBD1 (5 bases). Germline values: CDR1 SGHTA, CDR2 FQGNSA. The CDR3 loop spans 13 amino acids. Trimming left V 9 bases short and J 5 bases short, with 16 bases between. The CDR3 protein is CASSPGIMETQYF. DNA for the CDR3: TGTGCCAGTTCCCCAGGGATCATGGAGACCCAGTACTTC. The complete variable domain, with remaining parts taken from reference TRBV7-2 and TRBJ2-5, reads GAGVSQSPSNKVTEKGKDVELRCDPISGHTALYWYRQSLGQGLEFLIYFQGNSAPDKSGLPSDRFSAERTGGSVSTLTIQRTQQEDSAVYLCASSPGIMETQYFGPGTRLLVL.

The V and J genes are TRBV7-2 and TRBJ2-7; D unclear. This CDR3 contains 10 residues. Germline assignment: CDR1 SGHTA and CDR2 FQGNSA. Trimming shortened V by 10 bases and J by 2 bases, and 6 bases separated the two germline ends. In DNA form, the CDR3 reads TGTGCCACCCCCCCCTACGAGCAGTACGTC. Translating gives CATPPYEQYV.

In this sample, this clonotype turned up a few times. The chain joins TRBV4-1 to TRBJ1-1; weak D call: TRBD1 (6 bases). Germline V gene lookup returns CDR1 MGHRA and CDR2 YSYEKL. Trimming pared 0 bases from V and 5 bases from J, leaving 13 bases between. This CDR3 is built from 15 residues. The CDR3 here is CASSQEGALGTEAFF. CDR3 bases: TGCGCCAGCAGCCAAGAGGGGGCGCTGGGGACTGAAGCTTTCTTT.

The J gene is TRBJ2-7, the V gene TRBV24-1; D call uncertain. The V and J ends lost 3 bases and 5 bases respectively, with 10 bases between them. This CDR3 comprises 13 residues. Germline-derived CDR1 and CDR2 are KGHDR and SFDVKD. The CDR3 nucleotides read TGTGCCACCAGTGATGGGTCCAAGGACGAGCAGTACTTC. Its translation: CATSDGSKDEQYF.

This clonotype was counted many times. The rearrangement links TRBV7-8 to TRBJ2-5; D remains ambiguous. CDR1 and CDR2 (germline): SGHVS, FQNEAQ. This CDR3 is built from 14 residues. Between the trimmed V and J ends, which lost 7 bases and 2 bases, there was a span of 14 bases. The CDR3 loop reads CASTPTQPQETQYF. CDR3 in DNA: TGTGCCAGCACCCCCACTCAACCTCAAGAGACCCAGTACTTC.

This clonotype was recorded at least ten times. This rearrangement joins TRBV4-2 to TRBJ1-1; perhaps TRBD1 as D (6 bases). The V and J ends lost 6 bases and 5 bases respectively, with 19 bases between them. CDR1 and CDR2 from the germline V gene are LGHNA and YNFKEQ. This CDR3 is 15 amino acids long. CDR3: CASRRGATSGTEAFF. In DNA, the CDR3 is TGTGCCAGCAGGCGGGGGGCCACCAGCGGGACTGAAGCTTTCTTT.

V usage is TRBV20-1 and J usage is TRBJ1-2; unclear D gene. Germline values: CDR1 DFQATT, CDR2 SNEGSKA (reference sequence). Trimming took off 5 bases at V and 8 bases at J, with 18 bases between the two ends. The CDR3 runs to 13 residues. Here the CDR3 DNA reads TGCAGTGCTTCCCGGGTCCTGGACGGCGGCTACACCTTC. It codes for CSASRVLDGGYTF.

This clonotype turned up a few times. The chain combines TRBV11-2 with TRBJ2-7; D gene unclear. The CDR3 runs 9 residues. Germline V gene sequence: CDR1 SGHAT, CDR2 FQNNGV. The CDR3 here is CASSLCNSV. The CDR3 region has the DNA TGTGCCAGCAGCTTGTGCAACAGCGTC.

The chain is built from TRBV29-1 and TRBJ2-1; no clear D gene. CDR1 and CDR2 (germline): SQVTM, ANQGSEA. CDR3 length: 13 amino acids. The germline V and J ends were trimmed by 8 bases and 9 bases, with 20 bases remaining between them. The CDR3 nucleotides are TGCAGCTCCTGGCTGCCCGGCGTTGGTGAGCAGTTCTTC. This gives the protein CSSWLPGVGEQFF.

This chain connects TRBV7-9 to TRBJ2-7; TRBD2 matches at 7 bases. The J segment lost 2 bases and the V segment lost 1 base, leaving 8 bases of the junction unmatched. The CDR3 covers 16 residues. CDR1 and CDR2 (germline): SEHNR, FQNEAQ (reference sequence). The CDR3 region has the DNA TGTGCCAGCAGCTTAGTGGGGCTAGCGGTCCCCTACGAGCAGTACTTC. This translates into CASSLVGLAVPYEQYF.

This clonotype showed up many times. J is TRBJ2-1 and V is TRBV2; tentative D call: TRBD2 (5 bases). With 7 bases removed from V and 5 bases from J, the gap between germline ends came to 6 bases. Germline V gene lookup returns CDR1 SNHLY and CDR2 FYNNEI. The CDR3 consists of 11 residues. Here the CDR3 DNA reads TGTGCCAGCAAGGGAGACAATGAGCAGTTCTTC. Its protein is CASKGDNEQFF.

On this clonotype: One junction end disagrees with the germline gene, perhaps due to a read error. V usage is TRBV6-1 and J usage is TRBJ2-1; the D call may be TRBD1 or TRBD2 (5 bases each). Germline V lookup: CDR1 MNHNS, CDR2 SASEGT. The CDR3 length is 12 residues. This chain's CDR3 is CASRGDAWVGLF. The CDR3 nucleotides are TGTGCCAGCAGAGGGGACGCTTGGGTAGGTCTCTTC.

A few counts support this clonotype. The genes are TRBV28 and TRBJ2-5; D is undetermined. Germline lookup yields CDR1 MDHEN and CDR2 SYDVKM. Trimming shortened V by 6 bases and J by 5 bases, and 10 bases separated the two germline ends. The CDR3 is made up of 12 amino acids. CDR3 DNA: TGTGCCAGCAGGAGCCCCACCGAGACCCAGTACTTC. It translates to CASRSPTETQYF.

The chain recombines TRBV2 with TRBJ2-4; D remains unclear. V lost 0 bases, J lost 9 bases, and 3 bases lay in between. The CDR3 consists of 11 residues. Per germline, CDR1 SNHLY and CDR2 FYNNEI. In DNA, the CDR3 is TGTGCCAGCAGTGAAGCGGGCATTCAGTACTTC. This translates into CASSEAGIQYF. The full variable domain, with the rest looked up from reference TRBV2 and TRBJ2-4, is EPEVTQTPSHQVTQMGQEVILRCVPISNHLYFYWYRQILGQKVEFLVSFYNNEISEKSEIFDDQFSVERPDGSNFTLKIRSTKLEDSAMYFCASSEAGIQYFGAGTRLSVL.

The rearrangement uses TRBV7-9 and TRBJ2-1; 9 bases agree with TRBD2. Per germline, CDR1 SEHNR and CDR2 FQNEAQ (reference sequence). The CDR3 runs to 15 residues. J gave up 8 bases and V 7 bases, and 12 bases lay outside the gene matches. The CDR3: CASKRLAAMGDEQFF. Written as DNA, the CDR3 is TGTGCCAGCAAAAGACTAGCGGCTATGGGGGATGAGCAGTTCTTC.

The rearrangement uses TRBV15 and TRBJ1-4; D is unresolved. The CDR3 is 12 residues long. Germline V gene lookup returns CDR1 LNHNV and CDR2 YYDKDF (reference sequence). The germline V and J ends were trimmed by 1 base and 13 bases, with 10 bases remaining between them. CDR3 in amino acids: CATSRGTGPLFF. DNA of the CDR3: TGTGCCACCAGCAGAGGGACCGGGCCACTGTTTTTT. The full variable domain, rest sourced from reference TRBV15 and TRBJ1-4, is DAMVIQNPRYQVTQFGKPVTLSCSQTLNHNVMYWYQQKSSQAPKLLFHYYDKDFNNEADTPDNFQSRRPNTSFCFLDIRSPGLGDTAMYLCATSRGTGPLFFGSGTQLSVL.

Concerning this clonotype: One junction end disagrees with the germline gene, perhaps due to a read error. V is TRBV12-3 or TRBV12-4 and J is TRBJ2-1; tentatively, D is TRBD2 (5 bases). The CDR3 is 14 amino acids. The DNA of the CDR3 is TGTGCCAGCAGCATACTAGTCTCCCACAATGAGCAGTTCTTC. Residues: CASSILVSHNEQFF.

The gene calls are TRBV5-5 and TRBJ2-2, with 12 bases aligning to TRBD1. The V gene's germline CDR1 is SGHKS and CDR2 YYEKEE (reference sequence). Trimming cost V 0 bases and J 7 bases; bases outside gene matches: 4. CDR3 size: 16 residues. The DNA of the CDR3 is TGTGCCAGCAGCTTGGAGGGACAGGGGGCTGGCGGGGAGCTGTTTTTT. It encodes CASSLEGQGAGGELFF.

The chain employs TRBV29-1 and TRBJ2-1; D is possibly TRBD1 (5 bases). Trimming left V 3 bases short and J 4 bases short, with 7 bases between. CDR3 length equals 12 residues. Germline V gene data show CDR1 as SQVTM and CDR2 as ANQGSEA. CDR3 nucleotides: TGCAGCGTTGAGGCAGGGTACAATGAGCAGTTCTTC. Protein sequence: CSVEAGYNEQFF.